These 4 T cell receptor beta chains were sequenced from one sample in a study of shared clonotypes between healthy human individuals. Naivety among CD8 cells was defined by CD45RO negativity and positive CCR7 selection, thereby excluding terminally differentiated effector memory CD45RA+ cells. TCRdb's copy holds only in-frame clones and misses some; the assay was immunoSEQ multiplex PCR. The table has around 550,000 clones, around 95% seen once; the top ten hold about 0.11%. The specimen sequenced was naive CD8+ T cells sorted from blood. These receptors were collected from a woman in her twenties or thirties in good health.

Written as DNA, the CDR3 is TGTGCCAGCAGGCTTAGCAGCTCCTACAATGAGCAGTTCTTC. Protein sequence: CASRLSSSYNEQFF. The gene calls are TRBV27 and TRBJ2-1; D is undetermined. The germline V and J ends were trimmed by 6 bases and 0 bases, with 9 bases remaining between them. Germline V gene lookup returns CDR1 MNHEY and CDR2 SMNVEV (reference sequence). This CDR3 has 14 residues.

The chain joins TRBV1 to TRBJ2-1. TRBV1 is flagged as a pseudogene. The CDR3 has 17 residues. In DNA form, the CDR3 reads TGCACCAGCAGCCAAGATTGGCAGCTAATCCCTTACAATGAGCAGTTCTTC. Protein sequence: CTSSQDWQLIPYNEQFF.

The chain joins TRBV27 to TRBJ1-2; 8 nucleotides match TRBD1. The CDR3 contains 14 residues. Germline V gene lookup returns CDR1 MNHEY and CDR2 SMNVEV (reference sequence). The trim removed 6 bases at V and 3 bases at J, leaving 6 bases unmatched. CDR3 DNA sequence: TGTGCCAGCAGCCATACAGGGGGGTACTATGGCTACACCTTC. This translates into CASSHTGGYYGYTF.

This sequence joins TRBV5-6 and TRBJ1-3; TRBD1 matches 10 bases. The CDR3 spans 14 residues. CDR1 is SGHDT and CDR2 is YYEEEE in the germline V gene. V lost 4 bases and J lost 8; bases outside the gene matches: 6. The CDR3 DNA sequence: TGTGCCAGCAGCGGGACAGGGGCCTCGGACACCATATATTTT. This translates into CASSGTGASDTIYF.